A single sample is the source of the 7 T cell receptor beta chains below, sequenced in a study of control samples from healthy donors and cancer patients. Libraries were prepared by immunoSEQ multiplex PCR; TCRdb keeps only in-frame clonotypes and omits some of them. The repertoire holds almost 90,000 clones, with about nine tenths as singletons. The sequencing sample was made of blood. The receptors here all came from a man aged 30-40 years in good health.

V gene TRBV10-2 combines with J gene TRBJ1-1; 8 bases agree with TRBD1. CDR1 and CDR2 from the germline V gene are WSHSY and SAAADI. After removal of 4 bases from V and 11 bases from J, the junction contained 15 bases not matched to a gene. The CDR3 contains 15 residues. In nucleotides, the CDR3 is TGCGCCAGCAGTGTCGCCCCCTCAGGGGGCGCCGGGGCTTTCTTT. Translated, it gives CASSVAPSGGAGAFF.

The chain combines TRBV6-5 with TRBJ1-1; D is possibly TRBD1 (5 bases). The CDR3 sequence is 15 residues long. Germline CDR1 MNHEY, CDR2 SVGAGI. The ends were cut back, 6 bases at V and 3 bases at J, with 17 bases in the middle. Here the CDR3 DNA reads TGTGCCAGCAGCGAGAGGACACGCGGGGACACTGAAGCTTTCTTT. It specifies CASSERTRGDTEAFF.

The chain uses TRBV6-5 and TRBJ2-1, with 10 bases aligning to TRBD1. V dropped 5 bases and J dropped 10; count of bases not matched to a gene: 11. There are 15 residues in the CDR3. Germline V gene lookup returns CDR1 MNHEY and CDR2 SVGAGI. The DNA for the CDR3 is TGTGCCAGCAGTCAGGGACAGGGGTCATCGGAGGAGCAGTTCTTC. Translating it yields CASSQGQGSSEEQFF.

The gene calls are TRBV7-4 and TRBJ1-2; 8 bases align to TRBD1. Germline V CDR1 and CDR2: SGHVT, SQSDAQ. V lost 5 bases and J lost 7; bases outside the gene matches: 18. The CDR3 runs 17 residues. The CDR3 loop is CASSGEWGQDRAGGYTF. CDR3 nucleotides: TGTGCCAGCAGCGGAGAGTGGGGCCAGGACAGGGCCGGTGGCTACACCTTC.

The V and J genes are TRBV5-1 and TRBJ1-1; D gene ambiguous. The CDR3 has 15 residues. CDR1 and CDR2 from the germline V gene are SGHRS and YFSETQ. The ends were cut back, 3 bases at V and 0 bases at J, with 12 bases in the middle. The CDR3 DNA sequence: TGCGCCAGCAGCTGGTCCTCAAATATGAACACTGAAGCTTTCTTT. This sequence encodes CASSWSSNMNTEAFF.

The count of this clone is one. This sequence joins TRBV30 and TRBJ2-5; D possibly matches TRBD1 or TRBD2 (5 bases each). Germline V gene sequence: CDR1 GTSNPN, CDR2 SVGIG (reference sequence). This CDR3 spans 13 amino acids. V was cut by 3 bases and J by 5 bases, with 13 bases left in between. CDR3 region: CAWRGPNGETQYF. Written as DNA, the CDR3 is TGTGCCTGGAGGGGACCCAACGGCGAGACCCAGTACTTC. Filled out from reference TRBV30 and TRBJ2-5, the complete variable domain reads SQTIHQWPATLVQPVGSPLSLECTVEGTSNPNLYWYRQAAGRGLQLLFYSVGIGQISSEVPQNLSASRPQDRQFILSSKKLLLSDSGFYLCAWRGPNGETQYFGPGTRLLVL.

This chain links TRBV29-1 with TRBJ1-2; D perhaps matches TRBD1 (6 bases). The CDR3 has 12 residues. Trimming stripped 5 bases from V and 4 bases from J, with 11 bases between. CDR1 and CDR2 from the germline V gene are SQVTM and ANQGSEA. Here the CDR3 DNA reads TGCAGCGTTCAAGGGGGGGGCTATGGCTACACCTTC. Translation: CSVQGGGYGYTF.